These 22 T cell receptor beta chains were all obtained from the same sample, sequenced in a study of STAT5B mutations in CD4+ large granular lymphocyte leukemia. Only in-frame clones appear in the TCRdb table, and some are missing; sequencing was by immunoSEQ multiplex PCR. Of 30,000 to 40,000 clones listed, 69% are singletons. Sequences were obtained from CD4+ T cells from blood buffy coats. These receptors were taken from a human donor in good health.

The rearrangement joins TRBV5-1 to TRBJ2-7, with 7 bases aligning to TRBD2. The V gene's germline CDR1 is SGHRS and CDR2 YFSETQ. This CDR3 region has 13 residues. After removal of 9 bases from V and 3 bases from J, the junction contained 9 bases not matched to a gene. CDR3 sequence reads: CATSRGENYEQYF. The CDR3 coding sequence is TGCGCCACCTCACGGGGGGAGAACTACGAGCAGTACTTC.

The J gene is TRBJ1-2, the V gene TRBV10-1; D is unresolved. The CDR3 totals 17 residues. Deletions cut 8 bases from V and 4 bases from J, with 26 bases between. The germline gives CDR1 WNHNN, CDR2 SYGVQD (reference sequence). This CDR3 reads CASRKPSGLQRVYGYTF. The CDR3 DNA follows: TGCGCCAGCCGGAAACCATCGGGTCTACAGAGAGTCTATGGCTACACCTTC.

The sample holds a few counts of this clone. The rearrangement joins TRBV19 to TRBJ1-2, with unresolved D. With 3 bases removed from V and 4 bases from J, the gap between germline ends came to 18 bases. The CDR3 has 16 residues. Germline lookup yields CDR1 LNHDA and CDR2 SQIVND (reference sequence). CDR3 in DNA: TGTGCCAGTAGTATCGACGTTTGGGCCAGGTTCTATGGCTACACCTTC. Translation gives CASSIDVWARFYGYTF.

The chain combines TRBV7-2 with TRBJ2-3; D may be TRBD2 (5 bases). Germline CDR1 and CDR2: SGHTA and FQGNSA. V lost 2 bases to trimming and J lost 6 bases, with 12 bases between them. CDR3 size: 14 residues. CDR3 DNA sequence: TGTGCCAGCAGCTTAACTAGGACCCTGGATACGCAGTATTTT. Protein product: CASSLTRTLDTQYF.

J is TRBJ1-3 and V is TRBV25-1; no clear D. The CDR3 contains 14 residues. From germline, CDR1 is MGHDK and CDR2 SYGVNS. The ends were cut back, 3 bases at V and 1 base at J, with 7 bases in the middle. In DNA, the CDR3 is TGTGCCAGCAGTGACAGGTCTTCTGGAAACACCATATATTTT. This encodes CASSDRSSGNTIYF.

The J gene is TRBJ2-5, the V gene TRBV29-1, with D possibly matching TRBD2 (6 bases). The germline gives CDR1 SQVTM, CDR2 ANQGSEA. The CDR3 has 15 residues. Trimming left V 2 bases short and J 1 base short, with 14 bases between. The CDR3 nucleotides read TGCAGCGTTGAAAGGCTAGGAGGGCTCCAAGAGACCCAGTACTTC. Protein sequence: CSVERLGGLQETQYF.

The chain joins TRBV28 to TRBJ2-7; tentatively, D is TRBD1 (5 bases). V was trimmed by 4 bases and J by 3 bases, leaving 7 bases between them. This CDR3 comprises 12 residues. Germline CDR1 is MDHEN and CDR2 is SYDVKM. CDR3 sequence reads: CASSSGIYEQYF. The DNA of the CDR3 is TGTGCCAGCAGTTCAGGGATCTACGAGCAGTACTTC.

Only one count was recorded for this clone. This chain uses TRBV5-8 with TRBJ2-5; D ambiguous. CDR3 length: 14 amino acids. Germline CDR1 is SGHTS and CDR2 is YDEGEE. Trimming took 0 bases from V and 5 from J, leaving 11 bases between them. CDR3 amino acids: CASSLGSGRETQYF. The CDR3 DNA reads as TGTGCCAGCAGCTTGGGGTCGGGCAGGGAGACCCAGTACTTC.

The chain combines TRBV25-1 with TRBJ2-1, with TRBD2 identical over 12 bases. The CDR3 covers 14 residues. Germline lookup yields CDR1 MGHDK and CDR2 SYGVNS. With 5 bases clipped from V and 11 bases from J, the junction kept 7 bases outside the gene matches. CDR3 nucleotide sequence: TGTGCCAGCAGTCATCCGGGACTAGCGGGTCAGCAGTTCTTC. It yields the protein CASSHPGLAGQQFF.

This clone has just a few counts. This chain joins TRBV7-2 and TRBJ1-2; D possibly corresponds to TRBD1 (5 bases). With 1 base removed from V and 4 bases from J, the gap between germline ends came to 13 bases. CDR3 length: 15 residues. Germline CDR1 SGHTA, CDR2 FQGNSA. CDR3: CASSLGGLRGYGYTF. CDR3 nucleotides: TGTGCCAGCAGCTTAGGGGGCTTGAGGGGCTATGGCTACACCTTC.

This chain joins TRBV4-3 and TRBJ2-7, with TRBD2 as a possible D gene (6 bases). Germline loops: CDR1 LGHNA, CDR2 YSLEER. The CDR3 is 14 residues long. Trimming shortened V by 1 base and J by 1 base, and 8 bases separated the two germline ends. The CDR3 nucleotides read TGCGCCAGCAGCCAAGGGAGGGGATCCTACGAGCAGTACTTC. Amino acid sequence: CASSQGRGSYEQYF.

The chain is built from TRBV18 and TRBJ2-1; 10 nucleotides align to TRBD2. J lost 3 bases, V lost 5 bases, and 4 bases had no gene match. This CDR3 has 15 amino acids. Germline V gene data show CDR1 as KGHSH and CDR2 as LQKENI. The CDR3 DNA reads TGTGCCAGCTCATCTAGCGGGGGAAACTACAATGAGCAGTTCTTC. It specifies CASSSSGGNYNEQFF.

The rearrangement links TRBV19 to TRBJ2-7; maybe TRBD2 (6 bases). This CDR3 comprises 13 residues. Germline V gives CDR1 LNHDA, CDR2 SQIVND (reference sequence). Trimming pared 4 bases from V and 4 bases from J, leaving 11 bases between. The CDR3 DNA sequence: TGTGCCAGTAGTAGCCAGGGAGGTTACGAGCAGTACTTC. Protein sequence: CASSSQGGYEQYF.

This clone turned up a few times. The chain is built from TRBV7-9 and TRBJ1-6; TRBD1 matches 8 bases. CDR3 length: 17 residues. Looked up from germline, CDR1 is SEHNR and CDR2 is FQNEAQ (reference sequence). After removal of 5 bases from V and 0 bases from J, the junction contained 6 bases not matched to a gene. Here the CDR3 reads CASSVDRGSSYNSPLHF. The CDR3 DNA reads TGTGCCAGCAGCGTTGACAGGGGAAGCTCCTATAATTCACCCCTCCACTTT.

The rearrangement joins TRBV2 to TRBJ2-3; D may be TRBD1 or TRBD2 (5 bases each). CDR3 size: 16 residues. Trimming cost V 6 bases and J 2 bases, with 18 bases left between them. CDR1 and CDR2 from the germline V gene are SNHLY and FYNNEI. The CDR3 spells CASSAGTRRFTDTQYF. For the CDR3, the DNA is TGTGCCAGCAGCGCCGGGACCAGACGATTCACAGATACGCAGTATTTT.

CDR3 bases: TGTGCCAGCAGCAGATATCAGGGGGCAGGGGGGAACACTGAAGCTTTCTTT. Its protein product is CASSRYQGAGGNTEAFF. The chain employs TRBV9 and TRBJ1-1, with 8 bases aligning to TRBD1. Germline values: CDR1 SGDLS, CDR2 YYNGEE. Trimming cost V 4 bases and J 1 base; bases outside gene matches: 12. This CDR3 contains 17 residues.

The J gene is TRBJ2-5, the V gene TRBV4-1; 8 bases map to TRBD1. Germline V gene sequence: CDR1 MGHRA, CDR2 YSYEKL. Losses at the gene ends were 4 bases for V and 5 bases for J; bases not matched to a gene: 6. This CDR3 is 14 amino acids long. The CDR3 sequence is CASSRQGARETQYF. CDR3 DNA sequence: TGCGCCAGCAGCCGTCAGGGGGCTCGGGAGACCCAGTACTTC.

For the CDR3, the DNA is TGTGCCAGCTTAAGCTCCCTTAACAATGAGCAGTTCTTC. It yields the protein CASLSSLNNEQFF. The chain recombines TRBV18 with TRBJ2-1; D remains unclear. Trimming pared 7 bases from V and 5 bases from J, leaving 12 bases between. Germline CDR1 KGHSH, CDR2 LQKENI. The CDR3 sequence is 13 residues long.

On this clone itself: Sequence at one end of the junction differs from germline and may be a read error. The rearrangement uses TRBV11-2 and TRBJ2-7, with 10 nucleotides matching TRBD1. Germline CDR1 and CDR2: SGHAT and FQNNGV. The CDR3 has 12 residues. CDR3 in amino acids: CASSHDRGRAHF. The DNA of the CDR3 is TGTGCCAGCAGCCACGACAGGGGGCGCGCCCACTTC.

The J gene is TRBJ2-2, the V gene TRBV19, with D unclear. V was pared by 7 bases and J by 6 bases, with 6 bases between. There are 11 residues in the CDR3. Germline V gene sequence: CDR1 LNHDA, CDR2 SQIVND (reference sequence). Here the CDR3 reads CASKGAGELFF. The CDR3 DNA reads TGTGCCAGTAAAGGTGCCGGGGAGCTGTTTTTT.

The chain uses TRBV10-2 and TRBJ2-2; 10 nucleotides agree with TRBD2. Germline V gives CDR1 WSHSY, CDR2 SAAADI. The CDR3 has 15 residues. V lost 5 bases, J lost 4 bases, and 4 bases stayed unmatched. Here the CDR3 reads CASSSSGGLTGELFF. The CDR3 bases are TGCGCCAGCAGTTCTAGCGGGGGACTCACCGGGGAGCTGTTTTTT.

V gene TRBV19 combines with J gene TRBJ1-2; 12 bases line up with TRBD1. Germline values: CDR1 LNHDA, CDR2 SQIVND (reference sequence). After removal of 2 bases from V and 7 bases from J, the junction contained 5 bases not matched to a gene. The length of the CDR3 is 15 residues. The CDR3 spells CASSIQSGQGAGYTF. The DNA for the CDR3 is TGTGCCAGTAGTATACAATCGGGACAGGGGGCTGGCTACACCTTC.